This passage covers 17 T cell receptor beta chains from one sample sequenced in a study of beta chain features in type 1 diabetes. Study-wide findings and caveats: Researchers report that Type 1 diabetes patients had moderately but significantly shorter TCRB CDR3s across all four CD4+ subsets.

Their recognized antigens are unknown. Expressed TCRB transcripts were sequenced because the isolated RNA had all been reverse transcribed beforehand. The repertoire was sequenced with immunoSEQ multiplex PCR; TCRdb's copy has only in-frame clones and lacks some. The sample carries 250,000 to 350,000 clones, 14% recorded once. Sequencing input: naive CD4+ T cells from blood. Receptor source: a man between 25 and 39 years old with type 1 diabetes.

About this clone: At one boundary the junction diverges from the germline segment, which might be a read error. This chain links TRBV5-6 with TRBJ1-2; 7 nucleotides align to TRBD1. Germline V CDR1 and CDR2: SGHDT, YYEEEE. This CDR3 comprises 13 residues. CDR3 coding DNA: TGTGCCAGCAGTTTGGGGACAGCTTATGGCTACACCTTC. Residues: CASSLGTAYGYTF.

The chain couples TRBV28 to TRBJ2-5; TRBD1 might be the D (5 bases). V was trimmed by 7 bases and J by 3 bases, leaving 12 bases between them. Germline V gene lookup returns CDR1 MDHEN and CDR2 SYDVKM. The CDR3 runs to 13 residues. CDR3 residues: CASNQQTEETQYF. The CDR3 region has the DNA TGTGCCAGCAACCAACAGACAGAAGAGACCCAGTACTTC.

There are a few counts of this clone. V gene TRBV7-2 combines with J gene TRBJ2-2; perhaps TRBD2 as D (5 bases). There are 16 residues in the CDR3. The V and J ends lost 3 bases and 5 bases respectively, with 16 bases between them. Germline values: CDR1 SGHTA, CDR2 FQGNSA. This CDR3 reads CASSFVTGVWTGELFF. The CDR3 DNA reads TGTGCCAGCAGCTTCGTCACCGGGGTTTGGACCGGGGAGCTGTTTTTT.

This chain links TRBV5-4 with TRBJ2-7; 14 bases line up with TRBD2. The CDR3 sequence is 16 residues long. V shed 0 bases, J shed 6 bases, and the junction held 5 bases outside the gene matches. Per germline, CDR1 SGHNT and CDR2 YYREEE (reference sequence). DNA for the CDR3: TGTGCCAGCAGCTTGGGCGGGACTAGCGGGAGAGGCGAGCAGTACTTC. The encoded protein is CASSLGGTSGRGEQYF.

The gene calls are TRBV7-2 and TRBJ2-3; D gene uncertain. The CDR3 has 16 amino acids. V lost 3 bases, J lost 0 bases, and 13 bases lay in between. Germline V gives CDR1 SGHTA, CDR2 FQGNSA. The CDR3: CASSFRWATSTDTQYF. DNA of the CDR3: TGTGCCAGCAGCTTTAGATGGGCCACTAGCACAGATACGCAGTATTTT.

This clone was observed a few times. The rearrangement links TRBV9 to TRBJ2-5; 9 bases fit TRBD1. Germline CDR1 is SGDLS and CDR2 is YYNGEE. The V and J ends lost 4 bases and 5 bases, in that order; junction bases with no gene match: 6. The CDR3 is made up of 14 amino acids. This CDR3 reads CASSPGTGTETQYF. The DNA for the CDR3 is TGTGCCAGCAGCCCAGGGACAGGGACGGAGACCCAGTACTTC.

The rearrangement links TRBV5-1 to TRBJ1-4; D ambiguous. This CDR3 spans 16 amino acids. CDR1 and CDR2 from the germline V gene are SGHRS and YFSETQ. V lost 5 bases and J lost 4, with 18 bases in between. CDR3 DNA: TGCGCCAGCAGGGATGGAGGACGGCAACTTAATGAAAAACTGTTTTTT. Encoded protein: CASRDGGRQLNEKLFF.

The chain employs TRBV6-5 and TRBJ2-1; TRBD2 agrees at 7 bases. Germline V gives CDR1 MNHEY, CDR2 SVGAGI. The CDR3 spans 14 residues. V shed 6 bases and J 11 bases; nucleotides not matched to a gene: 13. The CDR3 bases are TGTGCCAGCAGCTCCGGGGCAGCGGGATTGAAGCAGTTCTTC. Translation: CASSSGAAGLKQFF.

This clone was seen only a few times. V gene TRBV7-2 combines with J gene TRBJ2-1, with TRBD1 identical over 9 bases. V shed 1 base, J shed 4 bases, and the junction held 5 bases outside the gene matches. The CDR3 sequence is 16 residues long. Germline V gene data show CDR1 as SGHTA and CDR2 as FQGNSA. The CDR3 reads CASSLEGTGKYNEQFF. The CDR3, as DNA: TGTGCCAGCAGCTTAGAAGGGACAGGGAAATACAATGAGCAGTTCTTC.

This clone was detected only a few times. The CDR3 is CASTKVREAFF. DNA of the CDR3: TGTGCCAGTACAAAAGTCCGGGAAGCTTTCTTT. This sequence joins TRBV19 and TRBJ1-1; no clear D gene. The CDR3 spans 11 residues. Germline-derived CDR1 and CDR2 are LNHDA and SQIVND (reference sequence). V lost 7 bases, J lost 8 bases, and 11 bases lay in between.

This clone was found a few times. The chain carries TRBV5-1 and TRBJ1-1; tentatively, D is TRBD1 (5 bases). The CDR3 has 13 residues. The germline CDR1 and CDR2 sequences are SGHRS and YFSETQ. Trimming removed 2 bases at V and 2 bases at J, with 7 bases between. CDR3 nucleotide sequence: TGCGCCAGCAGCTTAGACAGAAACACTGAAGCTTTCTTT. It codes for CASSLDRNTEAFF.

This clone turned up a few times. This chain connects TRBV19 to TRBJ2-2; 8 nucleotides agree with TRBD2. Per germline, CDR1 LNHDA and CDR2 SQIVND (reference sequence). V trimming: 6 bases; J trimming: 2 bases; junction bases outside the gene matches: 5. The CDR3 runs 15 residues. In DNA form, the CDR3 reads TGTGCCAGTAGAACTAGCGGAGGTAACACCGGGGAGCTGTTTTTT. Amino acids: CASRTSGGNTGELFF.

This clone came up once. J is TRBJ2-3 and V is TRBV7-2; TRBD2 matches 10 bases. This CDR3 region has 16 residues. V shed 4 bases and J 4 bases; nucleotides not matched to a gene: 8. Germline CDR1 SGHTA, CDR2 FQGNSA. In DNA, the CDR3 is TGTGCCAGCAGCTGGGCCCCTAGCGGGAGTTCAGATACGCAGTATTTT. Amino acids: CASSWAPSGSSDTQYF.

This clone was found a few times. The J gene is TRBJ1-1, the V gene TRBV7-2; perhaps TRBD1 as D (6 bases). The CDR3 length is 12 residues. V lost 5 bases and J 5 bases, leaving 9 bases between the germline ends. Germline CDR1 is SGHTA and CDR2 is FQGNSA. The CDR3 nucleotides are TGTGCCAGCAGCCTTACAGGGACTGAAGCTTTCTTT. It is translated as CASSLTGTEAFF. The variable domain in full, completed from reference TRBV7-2 and TRBJ1-1, reads GAGVSQSPSNKVTEKGKDVELRCDPISGHTALYWYRQSLGQGLEFLIYFQGNSAPDKSGLPSDRFSAERTGGSVSTLTIQRTQQEDSAVYLCASSLTGTEAFFGQGTRLTVV.

This clone was seen more than once but under ten times. CDR3 sequence (DNA): TGTGCCAGTAGTGAGAATCAGCCCCAGCATTTT. Its translation: CASSENQPQHF. This chain uses TRBV19 with TRBJ1-5; the D is unclear. There are 11 residues in the CDR3. CDR1 is LNHDA and CDR2 is SQIVND in the germline V gene (reference sequence). The V end lost 5 bases, the J end lost 4 bases, and 3 bases lay between the germline ends.

This clone has only a few counts. The V gene is TRBV27, the J gene TRBJ2-7; TRBD2 agrees at 7 bases. The CDR3 has 14 amino acids. Unmatched junction bases numbered 4, after V lost 3 bases and J lost 2 bases. Germline loops: CDR1 MNHEY, CDR2 SMNVEV (reference sequence). The CDR3 reads CASSFASGPYEQYF. Written as DNA, the CDR3 is TGTGCCAGCAGTTTCGCTAGCGGTCCCTACGAGCAGTACTTC.

The genes are TRBV5-1 and TRBJ2-5, with D possibly TRBD2 on 6 matching bases. The V end lost 6 bases, the J end lost 0 bases, and 12 bases lay between the germline ends. Germline lookup yields CDR1 SGHRS and CDR2 YFSETQ. The CDR3 runs to 14 residues. CDR3 sequence: CASKSGTHQETQYF. CDR3 nucleotide sequence: TGCGCCAGCAAGTCCGGGACTCACCAAGAGACCCAGTACTTC.